This T cell receptor beta chain was sequenced in a study of blood T cell repertoires in COVID-19. Whole-study context: PBMCs, B-cell-depleted T cells, or T cells provided the cDNA or gDNA that made up the material.

The CDR3 runs 14 residues. V lost 7 bases and J 5 bases, leaving 16 bases between the germline ends. Germline V gene lookup returns CDR1 MNHNY and CDR2 SVGAGI (reference sequence). Data came from immunoSEQ multiplex PCR; TCRdb stores just in-frame clones and leaves some out. The sample has 200,000 to 250,000 clones, roughly 75% seen once. The source is a woman aged 70 to 79 with acute or convalescent COVID-19. V usage is TRBV6-6 and J usage is TRBJ2-3; D is perhaps TRBD2 (5 bases). Sequenced input: peripheral blood. The chain's CDR3 is CASILSGNRDTQYF. In nucleotides, the CDR3 is TGTGCCAGCATTCTTTCGGGGAACCGAGATACGCAGTATTTT.